The sequence of this T cell receptor (beta chain) was determined in a study of radiation and T cells in renal cell carcinoma. Study summary: Nephrectomy followed 15 Gy stereotactic body radiation by 4 weeks. Study results and caveats: From baseline, blood top tumor clonotypes peaked at 2 weeks post-radiation. Pretreatment tumor biopsies were lacking, so baseline clonotypes are unknown.

Time point defined: baseline pretreatment blood. Treatment in this sample: 15 Gy SBRT to primary tumor, nephrectomy 4 weeks later. Radiation-treated patients gave blood at baseline, week 2 and week 4. CDR3 length: 13 amino acids. Trimming pared 6 bases from V and 5 bases from J, leaving 10 bases between. Germline CDR1 is SNHLY and CDR2 is FYNNEI. The method was immunoSEQ multiplex PCR; TCRdb's version includes in-frame clones alone and lacks a portion of them. The top ten hold about 12% of the sample, which has 130,000 to 150,000 clones, around nine tenths seen once. In the case of this clone: Its antigen is unknown.

The sample in question was blood, obtained from a patient whose treatment included radiotherapy and nephrectomy. This clonotype originated in a woman in her 50s with renal cell carcinoma. The V gene is TRBV2, the J gene TRBJ2-2, with D unclear. CDR3 in DNA: TGTGCCAGCAGAGTCGACGGAACCGGGGAGCTGTTTTTT. Amino acids: CASRVDGTGELFF.